This T cell receptor beta chain was obtained from a study of blood T cell repertoires in COVID-19. Per the study methods: For nucleated cells, counts were estimated from reference gene primer amplification. Method: immunoSEQ multiplex PCR; TCRdb's copy keeps in-frame clones and lacks some. The V and J calls and the clone size are those of that table, but D and trimming were determined from the DNA. The table shows 60,000 or so clones, with almost 85% occurring only once. Germline V gene data show CDR1 as LGHDT and CDR2 as YNNKEL (reference sequence). The junction had 18 bases not matched to a gene; V was cut back by 4 bases and J by 3 bases. This CDR3 comprises 18 residues.

Specimen: peripheral blood. The sequence came from a human donor in a cohort sampled during active COVID-19. This chain connects TRBV3-1 (or the pseudogene TRBV3-2) to TRBJ2-7; 7 bases are shared with TRBD1. CDR3 residues: CASSPPPGPDRLYYEQYF. CDR3 nucleotides: TGTGCCAGCAGCCCTCCACCGGGACCGGACAGGCTATACTACGAGCAGTACTTC.